This T cell receptor (beta chain) originates from a study of blood T cell repertoires in COVID-19. Using immunoSEQ multiplex PCR, the repertoire was profiled, and TCRdb retains in-frame clones only, with some absent. The profile shows 120,000 to 150,000 clones, roughly nine tenths of them singletons. Per germline, CDR1 MNHEY and CDR2 SVGAGI. The J segment lost 5 bases and the V segment lost 2 bases, leaving 8 bases of the junction unmatched. The CDR3 consists of 16 residues. This clonotype was sampled from a human donor in a cohort sampled during active COVID-19. The V and J genes are TRBV6-5 and TRBJ2-2; 7 nucleotides align to TRBD2. Sequences were obtained from peripheral blood. In DNA form, the CDR3 reads TGTGCCAGCAGTTACCCCTCTAGCGGAGTTACCGGGGAGCTGTTTTTT. As protein: CASSYPSSGVTGELFF.